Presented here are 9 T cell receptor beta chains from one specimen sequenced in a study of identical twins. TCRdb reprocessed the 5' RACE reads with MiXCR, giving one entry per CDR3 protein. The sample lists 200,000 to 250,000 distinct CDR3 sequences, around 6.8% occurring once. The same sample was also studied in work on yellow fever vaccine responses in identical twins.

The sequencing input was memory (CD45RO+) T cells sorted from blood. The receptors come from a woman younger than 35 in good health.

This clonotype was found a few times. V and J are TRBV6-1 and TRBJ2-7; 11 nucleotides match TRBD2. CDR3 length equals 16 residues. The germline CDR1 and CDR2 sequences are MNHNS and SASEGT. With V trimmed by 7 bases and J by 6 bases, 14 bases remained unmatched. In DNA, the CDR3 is TGTGCCAGCACCGTTGATACTAGCGGGGGATCCCTCGAGCAGTACTTC. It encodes CASTVDTSGGSLEQYF.

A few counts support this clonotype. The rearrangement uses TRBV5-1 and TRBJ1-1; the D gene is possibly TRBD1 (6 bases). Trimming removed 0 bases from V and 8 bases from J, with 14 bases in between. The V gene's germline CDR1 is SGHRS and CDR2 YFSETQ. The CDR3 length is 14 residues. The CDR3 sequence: CASSLGGHSSEAFF. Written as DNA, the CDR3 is TGCGCCAGCAGCTTGGGGGGGCATAGTAGCGAAGCTTTCTTT.

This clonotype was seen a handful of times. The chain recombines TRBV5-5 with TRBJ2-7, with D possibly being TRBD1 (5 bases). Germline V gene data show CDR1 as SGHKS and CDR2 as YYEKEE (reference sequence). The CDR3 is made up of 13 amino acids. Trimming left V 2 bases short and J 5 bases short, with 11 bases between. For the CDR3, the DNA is TGTGCCAGCAGCTTAGGACAACACCACGAGCAGTACTTC. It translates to CASSLGQHHEQYF.

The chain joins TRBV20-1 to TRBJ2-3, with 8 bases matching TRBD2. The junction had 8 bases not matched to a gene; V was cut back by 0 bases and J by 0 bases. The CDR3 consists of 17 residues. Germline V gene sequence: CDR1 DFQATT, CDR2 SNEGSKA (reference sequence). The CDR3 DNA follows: TGCAGTGCTAGAGACGGCGGGAGGAGGGATAGCACAGATACGCAGTATTTT. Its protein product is CSARDGGRRDSTDTQYF.

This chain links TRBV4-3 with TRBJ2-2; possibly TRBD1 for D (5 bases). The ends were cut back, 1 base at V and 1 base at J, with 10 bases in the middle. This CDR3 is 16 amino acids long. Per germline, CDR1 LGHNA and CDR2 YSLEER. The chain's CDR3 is CASSQGAQGNTGELFF. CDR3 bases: TGCGCCAGCAGCCAAGGAGCGCAGGGGAACACCGGGGAGCTGTTTTTT.

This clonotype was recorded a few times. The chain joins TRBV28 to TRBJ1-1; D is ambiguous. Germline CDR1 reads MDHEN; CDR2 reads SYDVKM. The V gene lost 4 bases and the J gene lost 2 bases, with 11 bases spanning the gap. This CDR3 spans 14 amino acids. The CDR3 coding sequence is TGTGCCAGCAGTTCAGGACTGCCTAACACTGAAGCTTTCTTT. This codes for CASSSGLPNTEAFF.

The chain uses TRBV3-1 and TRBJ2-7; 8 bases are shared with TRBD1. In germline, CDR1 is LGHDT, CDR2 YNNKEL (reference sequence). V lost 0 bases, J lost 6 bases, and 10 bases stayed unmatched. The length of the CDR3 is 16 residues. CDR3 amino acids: CASSQDPNRGEGEQYF. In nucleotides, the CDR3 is TGTGCCAGCAGCCAAGATCCGAACAGGGGGGAAGGCGAGCAGTACTTC.

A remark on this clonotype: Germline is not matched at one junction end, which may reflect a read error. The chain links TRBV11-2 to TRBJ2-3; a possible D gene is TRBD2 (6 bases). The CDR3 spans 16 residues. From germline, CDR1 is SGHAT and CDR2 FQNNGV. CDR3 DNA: TGTGCCAGCAGCTTAGGGGCGGAGGGAGGCACACATACGCAGTATTTT. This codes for CASSLGAEGGTHTQYF.

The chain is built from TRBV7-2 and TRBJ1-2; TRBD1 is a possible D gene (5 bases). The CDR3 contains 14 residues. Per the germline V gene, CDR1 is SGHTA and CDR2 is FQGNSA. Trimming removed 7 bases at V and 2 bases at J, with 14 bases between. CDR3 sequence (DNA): TGTGCCAGCATCTCCCTCACAGGAAACTATGGCTACACCTTC. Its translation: CASISLTGNYGYTF.